A single TCR beta chain is shown here with its context. Among the exclusions were patients with other autoimmune diseases, uncontrolled infections, pregnancy or lactation. Orbital computed tomography, together with clinical symptoms, serum thyroxine, TRAb and thyroid ultrasound, was used for diagnosis. The CDR3 runs 16 residues. The germline gives CDR1 SGHKS, CDR2 YYEKEE (reference sequence). The V and J ends lost 3 bases and 0 bases respectively, with 13 bases between them. From RNA, the CDR3 regions of TCR beta chains were amplified and sequenced. Amplification began with first-round RT-PCR using HTBI primers, then second-round multiplex PCR was performed. From the multiplex PCR reads, TCRdb called clonotypes with MiXCR, one entry per CDR3 protein. The sample carries hundreds of thousands of distinct CDR3 sequences, around 21% recorded once. These data originate in a study of Graves' ophthalmopathy and Graves' hyperthyroidism. For the study at large: Peripheral blood sampling occurred at initial diagnosis, before any treatment.

The chain combines TRBV5-5 with TRBJ2-4, with D possibly matching TRBD2 (5 bases). The clonotype was recovered from a young woman with stable Graves' hyperthyroidism. The sequenced sample was peripheral blood. The CDR3 here is CASSWRTDLAKNIQYF. The CDR3 DNA reads TGTGCCAGCAGCTGGAGGACGGATCTAGCCAAAAACATTCAGTACTTC.